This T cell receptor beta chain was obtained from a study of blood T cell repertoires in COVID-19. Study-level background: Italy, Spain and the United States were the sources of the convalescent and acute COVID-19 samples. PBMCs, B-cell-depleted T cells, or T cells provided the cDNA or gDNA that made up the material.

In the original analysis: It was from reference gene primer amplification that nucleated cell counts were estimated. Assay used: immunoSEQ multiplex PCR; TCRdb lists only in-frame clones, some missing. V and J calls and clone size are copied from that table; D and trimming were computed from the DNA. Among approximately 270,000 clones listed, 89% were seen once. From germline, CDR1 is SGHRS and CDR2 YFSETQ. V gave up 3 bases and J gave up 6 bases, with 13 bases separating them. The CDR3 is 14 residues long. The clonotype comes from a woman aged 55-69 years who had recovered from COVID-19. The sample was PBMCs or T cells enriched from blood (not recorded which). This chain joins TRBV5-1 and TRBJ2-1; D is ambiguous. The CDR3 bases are TGCGCCAGCAGCTGGCCTCCCGTGGCCAATGAGCAGTTCTTC. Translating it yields CASSWPPVANEQFF. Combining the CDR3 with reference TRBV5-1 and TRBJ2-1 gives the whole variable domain KAGVTQTPRYLIKTRGQQVTLSCSPISGHRSVSWYQQTPGQGLQFLFEYFSETQRNKGNFPGRFSGRQFSNSRSEMNVSTLELGDSALYLCASSWPPVANEQFFGPGTRLTVL.